The rows below give T cell receptor beta chains drawn from one sample of a study of blood T cell repertoires in COVID-19. Profiled with immunoSEQ multiplex PCR; TCRdb holds only in-frame clones, not every one. The table shows approximately 90,000 clones, with roughly 84% occurring only once. The sequencing sample was made of peripheral blood. Receptor source: a woman of 80 years or more with active or convalescent COVID-19. The CDR3 runs from the conserved cysteine through the conserved F or W. D genes are given only for firm matches. Clone size is given for some rows only: seen once, a few or many times, or a class if the clone is expanded.

clone_size,j_call,d_call,v_call,cdr3_nt,cdr3_aa
.,TRBJ2-1,.,TRBV20-1,TGCAGTGCTAGTAACGGACTAAGCTCCTACAATGAGCAGTTCTTC,CSASNGLSSYNEQFF
.,TRBJ1-2,.,TRBV6-2/TRBV6-3,TGTGCCAGCAGTTACCGCTATGGCTACACCTTC,CASSYRYGYTF
.,TRBJ1-2,.,TRBV4-3,TGCGCCAGCAGCCAAGATCGGTCGTACTATGGCTACACCTTC,CASSQDRSYYGYTF
.,TRBJ1-4,.,TRBV28,TGTGCCAGCAGCCATACAGTCACTAGAGAAAAACTGTTTTTT,CASSHTVTREKLFF
.,TRBJ1-5,.,TRBV5-8,TGTGCCAGCAGCTCAACCCTGGGACGGGGAGGGAGCAATCAGCCCCAGCATTTT,CASSSTLGRGGSNQPQHF
.,TRBJ1-5,.,TRBV19,TGTGCCAGTAGAGAGCTCCTTACAGGTTGGGGCAATCAGCCCCAGCATTTT,CASRELLTGWGNQPQHF
.,TRBJ1-5,.,TRBV30,TGTGCCTGGAGTGGGCCAGGGGACCGGCAGCCCCAGCATTTT,CAWSGPGDRQPQHF
few,TRBJ2-2,TRBD1,TRBV5-4,TGTGCCAGCAGCTTGGACAGGGGTTTAAACACCGGGGAGCTGTTTTTT,CASSLDRGLNTGELFF
.,TRBJ2-5,.,TRBV7-9,TGTGCCAGCAGCTTTACCGGGGGAATGTACCAAGAGACCCAGTACTTC,CASSFTGGMYQETQYF
.,TRBJ1-5,.,TRBV30,TGTGCCTGGAGGGGCCAGGGGTCGTCAAGCCCCCAGCATTTT,CAWRGQGSSSPQHF
.,TRBJ1-1,.,TRBV12-5,TGTGCTAGTGGTTTGGCCTTGGGCCTGAACACTGAAGCTTTCTTT,CASGLALGLNTEAFF
.,TRBJ2-5,TRBD1,TRBV29-1,TGCAGCGTGGGACAGGGCCTCTCAGAGACCCAGTACTTC,CSVGQGLSETQYF
once,TRBJ2-5,TRBD1,TRBV2,TGTGCCAGCAGGGGACAGGGGGTGAGGATAGAGACCCAGTACTTC,CASRGQGVRIETQYF
.,TRBJ2-7,TRBD1,TRBV2,TGTGCCAGCACCCTGAGGACAGGGACCTACGAGCAGTACTTC,CASTLRTGTYEQYF
once,TRBJ1-6,.,TRBV27,TGTGCCAGCAAACTACGACAGAGTTCCTATAATTCACCCCTCCACTTT,CASKLRQSSYNSPLHF
.,TRBJ1-2,TRBD1,TRBV5-1,TGCGCCAGCAGTACCGGGACAGGATACTATGGCTACACCTTC,CASSTGTGYYGYTF
.,TRBJ2-3,TRBD2,TRBV5-6,TGTGCCAGCAGCTCCCTGGGACTAGCGGGGGGGTCAGATACGCAGTATTTT,CASSSLGLAGGSDTQYF
.,TRBJ2-1,.,TRBV3-1/TRBV3-2,TGTGCCAGCAGCCCCGTTAGCTCCTACAATGAGCAGTTCTTC,CASSPVSSYNEQFF
.,TRBJ2-5,.,TRBV7-9,TGTGCCAGCAGCTTAGCGCGCCAGGGGCGGGAGACCCAGTACTTC,CASSLARQGRETQYF
once,TRBJ2-1,TRBD2,TRBV18,TGTGCCAGCTCATCCCGGAGCGGGGGACACTACAATGAGCAGTTCTTC,CASSSRSGGHYNEQFF
.,TRBJ2-7,.,TRBV18,TGTGCCAGCTCACCGGGACTTAATAACGACGAGCAGTACTTC,CASSPGLNNDEQYF
.,TRBJ1-2,.,TRBV3-1/TRBV3-2,TGTGCCAGCAGAGGCAGCGGGAGGGGATATGGCTACACCTTC,CASRGSGRGYGYTF
few,TRBJ1-5,.,TRBV6-5,TGTGCCAGCAGTTACTCCAGTAATAGCAATCAGCCCCAGCATTTT,CASSYSSNSNQPQHF
.,TRBJ2-2,TRBD1,TRBV3-1/TRBV3-2,TGTGCCAGCAGCCAAGTAGACAGGGAGGGGGAGCTGTTTTTT,CASSQVDREGELFF
.,TRBJ2-6,.,TRBV25-1,TGTGCCAGCAGTGAACTGTACAGGGCCATGTCTGGGGCCAACGTCCTGACTTTC,CASSELYRAMSGANVLTF
.,TRBJ2-7,.,TRBV7-9,TGTGCCAGCAGCTTAGCCGGGAGTTACCACGAGCAGTACTTC,CASSLAGSYHEQYF
few,TRBJ2-1,TRBD2,TRBV28,TGTGCCAGCAGTCCCGGGAGGGGACTAGTTTTTAATGAGCAGTTCTTC,CASSPGRGLVFNEQFF
.,TRBJ2-1,.,TRBV7-9,TGTGCCAGCAGCTACGCAGGGGGGTCCAATGAGCAGTTCTTC,CASSYAGGSNEQFF
.,TRBJ1-6,.,TRBV15,TGTGCCACCAGCAGAGATATCCGGAGCTCCTATAATTCACCCCTCCACTTT,CATSRDIRSSYNSPLHF
.,TRBJ2-7,.,TRBV6-2/TRBV6-3,TGTGCCAGCAGTTATTACTTCTACGAGCAGTACTTC,CASSYYFYEQYF
once,TRBJ2-5,.,TRBV11-2,TGTGCCAGCAGCTTAGGGAGGGTGGAAGAGACCCAGTACTTC,CASSLGRVEETQYF
.,TRBJ2-2,.,TRBV7-2,TGTGCCAGCAGCTTAGTGAGGTCGACCGGGGAGCTGTTTTTT,CASSLVRSTGELFF
.,TRBJ2-2,TRBD2,TRBV2,TGTGCCAGCAGTGACGGGGCGGGAGGGCCTACCGGGGAGCTGTTTTTT,CASSDGAGGPTGELFF
.,TRBJ2-5,.,TRBV3-1/TRBV3-2,.,CASRNAGLSFLETQYF
.,TRBJ2-1,TRBD2,TRBV5-4,TGTGCCAGCAGCCAAACTAGCGGGAGTTACAATGAGCAGTTCTTC,CASSQTSGSYNEQFF
few,TRBJ1-4,TRBD1,TRBV28,TGTGCCAGCAGCCCCCCCGGGACAGGGGGGCATTTAGGTGGAAAACTGTTTTTT,CASSPPGTGGHLGGKLFF
.,TRBJ2-5,TRBD1,TRBV3-1/TRBV3-2,TGTGCCATCTCCGACAGGGGGCTCGGGGAGACCCAGTACTTC,CAISDRGLGETQYF
.,TRBJ1-6,TRBD1,TRBV9,TGTGCCAGCAGCGCTGAACAGGGGGTGAATTCACCCCTCCACTTT,CASSAEQGVNSPLHF
few,TRBJ1-1,TRBD1,TRBV6-1,TGTGCCAGCAGTGAACGGTGGGGCCAGGGGGTTCGGCCTGAAGCTTTCTTT,CASSERWGQGVRPEAFF
.,TRBJ1-1,TRBD1,TRBV7-2,TGTGCCAGCAGCTTAGCACAGGGGACTGAAGCTTTCTTT,CASSLAQGTEAFF
few,TRBJ2-1,TRBD2,TRBV5-4,TGTGCCAGCAGCTTCACGGGGGGGGATGAGCAGTTCTTC,CASSFTGGDEQFF
few,TRBJ1-5,TRBD1,TRBV27,TGTGCCAGCAGTTTACAGGGGGCGATTCAGCCCCAGCATTTT,CASSLQGAIQPQHF
.,TRBJ1-2,.,TRBV3-1/TRBV3-2,TGTGCCAGCAGCCCGATCCCAGGGGCCGAAATCCCGGATGGCTACACCTTC,CASSPIPGAEIPDGYTF
.,TRBJ1-2,TRBD1,TRBV27,TGTGCCAGCAGCCCCGGACAGGGTACGGGCTACACCTTC,CASSPGQGTGYTF
few,TRBJ2-3,TRBD2,TRBV7-3,TGTGCCAGCAGCCTTCCCACTAGCGGGGGGACAGATACGCAGTATTTT,CASSLPTSGGTDTQYF